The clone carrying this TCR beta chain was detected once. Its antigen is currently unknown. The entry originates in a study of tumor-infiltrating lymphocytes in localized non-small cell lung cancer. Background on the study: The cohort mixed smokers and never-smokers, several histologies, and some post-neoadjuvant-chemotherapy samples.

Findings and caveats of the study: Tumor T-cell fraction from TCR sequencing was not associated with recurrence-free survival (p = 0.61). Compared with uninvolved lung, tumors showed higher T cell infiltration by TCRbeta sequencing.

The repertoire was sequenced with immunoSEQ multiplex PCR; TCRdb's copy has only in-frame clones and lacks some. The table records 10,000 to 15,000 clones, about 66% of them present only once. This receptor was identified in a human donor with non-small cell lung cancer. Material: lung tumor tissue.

The CDR3 is CATRDRNTEAFF. The CDR3 DNA follows: TGTGCCACCCGGGACAGGAACACTGAAGCTTTCTTT. The chain links TRBV19 to TRBJ1-1, with 7 bases aligning to TRBD1. The CDR3 is 12 amino acids. Germline V gene data show CDR1 as LNHDA and CDR2 as SQIVND (reference sequence). V trimming: 10 bases; J trimming: 1 base; junction bases outside the gene matches: 3.